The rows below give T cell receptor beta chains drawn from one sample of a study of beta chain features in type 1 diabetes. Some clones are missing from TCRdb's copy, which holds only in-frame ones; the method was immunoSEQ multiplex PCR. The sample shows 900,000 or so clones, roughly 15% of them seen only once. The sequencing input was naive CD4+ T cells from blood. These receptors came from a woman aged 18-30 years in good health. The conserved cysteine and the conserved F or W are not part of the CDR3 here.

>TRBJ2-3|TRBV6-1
ASSGGRAQSTDTQY
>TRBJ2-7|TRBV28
ASSLTGTGNYEQY
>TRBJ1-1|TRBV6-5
ASSWGQGWTEAF
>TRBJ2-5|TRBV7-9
ASSLITAQETQY
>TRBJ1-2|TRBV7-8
ASSLGRQADGYT
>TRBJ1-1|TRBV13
ASSRRTTGGNTEAF
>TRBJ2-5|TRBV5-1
ASSLSRETQY
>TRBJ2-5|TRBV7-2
ASRPWTSGQETQY
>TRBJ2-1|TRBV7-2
ASSPGVLGEQF
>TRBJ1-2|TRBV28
ASSVGDNNYGYT
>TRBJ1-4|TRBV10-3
AISEGGGKNEKLF
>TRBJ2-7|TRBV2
ASSVRDRTYEQY
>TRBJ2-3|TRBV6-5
ASRNPRVYTQY
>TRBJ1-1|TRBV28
ASSTLGGTEAF
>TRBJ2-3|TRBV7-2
ASSLVSATDTQY
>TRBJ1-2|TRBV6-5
ASSFTPGHYGYT
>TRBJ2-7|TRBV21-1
ASSKEPKLRQGPLLEQY
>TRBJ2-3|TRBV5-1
ASRDGRDGSDTQY
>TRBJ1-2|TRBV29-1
SVVTQSTGVNYGYT
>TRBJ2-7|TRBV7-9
ASSQGDRVSFEQY
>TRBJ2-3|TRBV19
ASSDSGGNRVTDTQY
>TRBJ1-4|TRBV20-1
SVGDNEKLF
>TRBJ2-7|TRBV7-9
ASSSLGVAGGYEQY
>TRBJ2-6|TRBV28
ASSVDRPGANVLT
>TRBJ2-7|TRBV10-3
AISAGTGTYEQY
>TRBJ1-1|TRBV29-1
SVARRGTEAF
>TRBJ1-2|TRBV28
ASRPRTAHYGYT
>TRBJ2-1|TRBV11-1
ASSFSHEQF
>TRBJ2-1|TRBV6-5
ASSLSSGTRNEQF
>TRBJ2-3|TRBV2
ASRKLAGQQDTQY
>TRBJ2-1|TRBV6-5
ASSSYRESF
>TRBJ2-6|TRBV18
ASSPRQTSGANVLT
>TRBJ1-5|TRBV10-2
ASSDPGSNQPQH
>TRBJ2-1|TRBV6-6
ASSYSQGIHEQF
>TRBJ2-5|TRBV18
ASSTRDTFGETQY
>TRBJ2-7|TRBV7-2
ASSLERGSGYEQY
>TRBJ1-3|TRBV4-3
ASSQDLLGNTIY
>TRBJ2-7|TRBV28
ASTFGSYEQY
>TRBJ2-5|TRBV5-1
ASSLGGARQGQETQY
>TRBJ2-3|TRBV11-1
ASSLRLAGGPDTQY
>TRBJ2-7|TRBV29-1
SVEHLYEQY
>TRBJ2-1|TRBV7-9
ASSLTTSYDEQF
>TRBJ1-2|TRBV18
ASSFDSNYGYT
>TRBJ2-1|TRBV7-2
ASSLLLPVSYNEQF
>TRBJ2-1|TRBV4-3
ASSLDEKVMREQF
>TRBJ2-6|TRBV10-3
AISQRDRDNSGANVLT
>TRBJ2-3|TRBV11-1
ASSLGVSRDTQY
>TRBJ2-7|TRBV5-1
ASSLDGDGVSYEQY
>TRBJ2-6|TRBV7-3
ASSLGGRVANVLT
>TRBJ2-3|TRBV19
ASSPDRTREDTQY
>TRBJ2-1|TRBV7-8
ASSLVIAGTYNEQF
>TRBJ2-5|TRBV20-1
SAMEQY
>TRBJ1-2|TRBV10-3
AISKAPGVGYGYT
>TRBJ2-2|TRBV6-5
ASRDSLNTGELF
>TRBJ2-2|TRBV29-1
SVKRASYGELF
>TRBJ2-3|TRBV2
AKRTPGYTDTQY
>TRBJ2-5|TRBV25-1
ASSYATGMQETQY
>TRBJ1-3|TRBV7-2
ASSLAAVTPSSGNTIY
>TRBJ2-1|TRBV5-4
ASSPLAGGAYNEQF
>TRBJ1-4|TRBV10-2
ASSGVGGPLQEKLF